These T cell receptor beta chains were read from a single sample in a study of T-cell reconstitution after alpha-beta-depleted transplantation in children. MiXCR was run by TCRdb on the PCR reads, yielding one entry per CDR3 protein. The sample shows approximately 270,000 distinct CDR3 sequences, about 24% of them seen only once. Sequencing used PBMCs, mostly from graft donor cells, obtained 360 days after TCRalphabeta/CD19-depleted stem cell transplant. These TCRs come from a female patient aged 2-15 years who had a stem cell transplant for congenital amegakaryocytic thrombocytopenia, so the T cells may come from the graft donor. The CDR3 runs from the conserved cysteine through the conserved F or W. The order of the fields is D gene, V gene, J gene, clone size, CDR3 protein, CDR3 DNA. D genes are given only for firm matches. Rows give clone size only sometimes, using once, few, many, or a class for an expanded clone.

.	TRBV7-2	TRBJ2-2	once	CASRPTWNTGELFF	TGTGCCAGCAGGCCTACATGGAACACCGGGGAGCTGTTTTTT
.	TRBV5-4	TRBJ1-6	.	CASSRDHGLSPLHF	TGTGCCAGCAGCCGGGATCATGGGTTATCACCCCTCCACTTT
TRBD2	TRBV4-1	TRBJ2-1	.	CASSRPWASGVNEQFF	TGCGCCAGCAGCCGCCCCTGGGCTAGCGGGGTCAATGAGCAGTTCTTC
.	TRBV7-6	TRBJ1-2	few	CASSLQNNYGYTF	TGTGCCAGCAGCTTACAGAATAACTATGGCTACACCTTC
.	TRBV6-4	TRBJ2-6	.	CASSGDNNVLTF	TGTGCCAGCAGTGGCGACAACAACGTCCTGACTTTC
TRBD2	TRBV12-3/TRBV12-4	TRBJ2-1	few	CASSPIRTSTEQFF	TGTGCCAGCAGTCCCATACGGACTAGCACTGAGCAGTTCTTC
.	TRBV10-3	TRBJ1-1	many	CAISEVDSLTTEAFF	TGTGCCATCAGTGAGGTGGACAGTCTGACGACTGAAGCTTTCTTT
TRBD1	TRBV29-1	TRBJ2-3	.	CSVGTGGGTDTQYF	TGCAGCGTGGGGACAGGAGGGGGCACAGATACGCAGTATTTT
.	TRBV7-2	TRBJ2-5	.	CASSLERDQETQYF	TGTGCCAGCAGCTTAGAGCGGGACCAAGAGACCCAGTACTTC
TRBD1	TRBV24-1	TRBJ2-3	few	CATSDSKTGVGTDTQYF	TGTGCCACCAGTGATTCCAAAACAGGGGTCGGCACAGATACGCAGTATTTT
.	TRBV2	TRBJ2-1	few	CASMGYNEQFF	TGTGCCAGCATGGGATACAATGAGCAGTTCTTC
TRBD1	TRBV29-1	TRBJ2-5	many	CSVRQGFQETQYF	TGCAGCGTTAGACAGGGGTTCCAAGAGACCCAGTACTTC
.	TRBV7-8	TRBJ1-5	.	CASSSTRAQPQHF	TGTGCCAGCAGCTCGACCCGGGCACAGCCCCAGCATTTT
.	TRBV5-4	TRBJ2-5	.	CASTDLPDLGAETQYF	TGTGCCAGCACTGACCTTCCAGATTTAGGGGCAGAGACCCAGTACTTC
.	TRBV4-3	TRBJ2-1	few	CASSQIRWAGHEQFF	TGCGCCAGCAGCCAAATCAGATGGGCTGGCCATGAGCAGTTCTTC
.	TRBV4-1	TRBJ1-1	few	CASSSWVNMNTEAFF	TGCGCCAGCAGCTCTTGGGTAAACATGAACACTGAAGCTTTCTTT
TRBD1	TRBV7-9	TRBJ2-2	.	CASSPPRTGLTGELFF	TGTGCCAGCAGCCCCCCCAGGACAGGGTTGACCGGGGAGCTGTTTTTT
.	TRBV5-1	TRBJ2-7	.	CASSLGTSSSHEQYF	TGCGCCAGCAGCCTAGGGACCTCTTCTTCCCACGAGCAGTACTTC
.	TRBV12-3/TRBV12-4	TRBJ1-1	.	CASTPGAMNTEAFF	TGTGCCAGCACCCCCGGGGCTATGAACACTGAAGCTTTCTTT
TRBD2	TRBV9	TRBJ2-5	.	CASSAGIQRAGDETQYF	TGTGCCAGCAGCGCGGGTATCCAGCGGGCGGGGGACGAGACCCAGTACTTC
TRBD1	TRBV24-1	TRBJ2-7	.	CATPAGTGTEEQYF	TGTGCCACCCCCGCTGGGACAGGGACGGAGGAGCAGTACTTC
.	TRBV9	TRBJ2-1	.	CASSVGSAVGNEQFF	TGTGCCAGCAGCGTAGGTTCCGCTGTGGGGAATGAGCAGTTCTTC
.	TRBV20-1	TRBJ2-3	.	CSAIGGEASTDTQYF	TGCAGTGCTATTGGTGGGGAGGCCTCCACAGATACGCAGTATTTT
TRBD2	TRBV3-1	TRBJ2-1	.	CASSQGRGGSYNEQFF	TGTGCCAGCAGCCAGGGACGGGGGGGATCCTACAATGAGCAGTTCTTC
.	TRBV20-1	TRBJ2-1	many	CSAKGVSYNEQFF	TGCAGTGCCAAGGGAGTCTCCTACAATGAGCAGTTCTTC
TRBD2	TRBV20-1	TRBJ2-2	.	CSASGLAGANGELFF	TGCAGTGCCAGCGGACTAGCGGGAGCAAACGGGGAGCTGTTTTTT
.	TRBV19	TRBJ2-3	.	CASSIAGQWKYTDTQYF	TGTGCCAGTAGTATTGCAGGACAGTGGAAGTACACAGATACGCAGTATTTT
.	TRBV12-3/TRBV12-4	TRBJ1-2	.	CASRSSEANYGYTF	TGTGCCAGCAGGAGCAGTGAGGCTAACTATGGCTACACCTTC
.	TRBV20-1	TRBJ1-2	few	CSASYPYLANYGYTF	TGCAGTGCTAGTTACCCTTATCTAGCTAACTATGGCTACACCTTC
.	TRBV6-2/TRBV6-3	TRBJ2-7	.	CASRGTGISYEQYF	TGTGCCAGCAGGGGAACAGGGATTTCCTACGAGCAGTACTTC
.	TRBV15	TRBJ2-2	.	CATSRHMNTGELFF	TGTGCCACCAGCAGACACATGAACACCGGGGAGCTGTTTTTT
TRBD2	TRBV4-1	TRBJ2-1	.	CASSQSPAGGVLDEQFF	TGCGCCAGCAGCCAAAGTCCAGCGGGAGGAGTTTTGGATGAGCAGTTCTTC
.	TRBV20-1	TRBJ2-1	few	CSALGDRTEQFF	TGCAGTGCATTGGGGGACCGGACGGAGCAGTTCTTC
TRBD1	TRBV20-1	TRBJ1-1	.	CSAIPGGPNTEAFF	TGCAGTGCAATTCCAGGGGGGCCGAACACTGAAGCTTTCTTT
.	TRBV5-1	TRBJ2-7	.	CASSLLADLSSYEQYF	TGCGCCAGCAGCTTGTTGGCGGATTTGAGCTCCTACGAGCAGTACTTC
TRBD1	TRBV5-5	TRBJ2-3	few	CASSPGQGASTDTQYF	TGTGCCAGCAGCCCGGGACAGGGGGCAAGCACAGATACGCAGTATTTT
.	TRBV6-5	TRBJ1-4	.	CASSYAHNEKLFF	TGTGCCAGCAGTTACGCCCACAATGAAAAACTGTTTTTT
.	TRBV29-1	TRBJ1-5	many	CSVALVGAGNQPQHF	TGCAGCGTTGCGTTGGTAGGGGCTGGAAATCAGCCCCAGCATTTT
TRBD2	TRBV20-1	TRBJ2-1	few	CSASLLQGLADYNEQFF	TGCAGTGCTTCTCTCCTCCAGGGACTAGCGGACTACAATGAGCAGTTCTTC
.	TRBV12-3/TRBV12-4	TRBJ1-5	few	CASSLVNLAGLNQPQHF	TGTGCCAGCAGTTTAGTTAACCTGGCAGGGCTGAATCAGCCCCAGCATTTT
.	TRBV28	TRBJ2-5	.	CASTTTPGASETQYF	TGTGCCAGCACCACCACCCCGGGGGCGTCGGAGACCCAGTACTTC
TRBD1	TRBV5-1	TRBJ2-2	few	CASSPRTGLNTGELFF	TGCGCCAGCAGCCCTCGGACAGGCCTGAACACCGGGGAGCTGTTTTTT
.	TRBV15	TRBJ1-1	.	CATSPSGGGSEAFF	TGTGCCACCAGCCCCTCGGGAGGGGGGAGTGAAGCTTTCTTT
TRBD2	TRBV5-1	TRBJ2-3	few	CASSNGLAGTSTDTQYF	TGCGCCAGCAGCAACGGACTAGCGGGTACTAGCACAGATACGCAGTATTTT
.	TRBV13	TRBJ2-1	.	CASSVSYWTLLFF	TGTGCCAGCAGCGTATCCTATTGGACGCTGCTGTTCTTC
.	TRBV24-1	TRBJ2-3	few	CATSVSGGDTQYF	TGTGCCACCAGTGTGTCCGGTGGAGATACGCAGTATTTT
.	TRBV10-3	TRBJ1-1	few	CAGRSTGTEAFF	TGTGCCGGCCGAAGTACGGGGACTGAAGCTTTCTTT
.	TRBV18	TRBJ2-1	.	CASSLPGYVYNEQFF	TGTGCCAGCTCGCTACCAGGTTACGTCTACAATGAGCAGTTCTTC
.	TRBV4-1	TRBJ2-2	.	CASSQAGPVDSPNTGELFF	TGCGCCAGCAGCCAAGCGGGACCCGTCGACAGTCCGAACACCGGGGAGCTGTTTTTT
.	TRBV20-1	TRBJ2-7	.	CSASSGFEQYF	TGCAGTGCTAGTTCGGGGTTCGAGCAGTACTTC